Each of the 32 T cell receptor beta chains below was sequenced from the same sample in a study of Graves' ophthalmopathy and Graves' hyperthyroidism. Amplification targeted the TCR beta CDR3 regions, with RNA transcripts as the source material. HTBI primers primed a first-round RT-PCR, and a second-round multiplex PCR followed. TCRdb processed the multiplex PCR reads anew with MiXCR; each CDR3 protein has one entry. This table has a few hundred thousand distinct CDR3 sequences, roughly 20% appearing once. The sample consisted of peripheral blood. These receptors were taken from a young woman with stable Graves' hyperthyroidism.

This clonotype was seen at least ten times. J is TRBJ2-7 and V is TRBV20-1; a weak D match, TRBD2 (5 bases). V dropped 5 bases and J dropped 3 bases, with 17 bases sitting between them. There are 14 residues in the CDR3. Germline CDR1 reads DFQATT; CDR2 reads SNEGSKA (reference sequence). The DNA of the CDR3 is TGCAGTGCTGGCCCCCCGGGAAGAAACTACGAGCAGTACTTC. This translates into CSAGPPGRNYEQYF.

There are many counts of this clonotype. The chain carries TRBV6-2 or TRBV6-3 and TRBJ1-1; unclear D gene. CDR3 length: 14 amino acids. Trimming left V 7 bases short and J 3 bases short, with 15 bases between. CDR1 and CDR2 (germline): MNHEY, SVGEGT. The DNA of the CDR3 is TGTGCCAGCACTGAGGGCCCGACGGACACTGAAGCTTTCTTT. Its translation is CASTEGPTDTEAFF.

This clonotype was counted many times. V is TRBV6-1 and J is TRBJ1-1, with D possibly matching TRBD1 (6 bases). CDR3 length equals 14 residues. Germline V gene lookup returns CDR1 MNHNS and CDR2 SASEGT. V was trimmed by 7 bases and J by 1 base, leaving 13 bases between them. The CDR3 sequence: CASTLGQQNTEAFF. The CDR3 DNA reads TGTGCCAGCACCCTGGGACAACAGAACACTGAAGCTTTCTTT.

The CDR3 loop is CASSTDPGQGFYEQYF. DNA of the CDR3: TGCGCCAGCAGCACCGACCCGGGACAGGGTTTTTACGAGCAGTACTTC. The V and J genes are TRBV5-1 and TRBJ2-7; TRBD1 aligns across 9 bases. V lost 4 bases, J lost 4 bases, and 12 bases stayed unmatched. Germline V gene sequence: CDR1 SGHRS, CDR2 YFSETQ. This CDR3 spans 16 amino acids.

Notes on this clonotype: A read error may produce the germline difference seen at one junction end. This chain uses TRBV29-1 with TRBJ2-4, with 8 bases matching TRBD2. CDR1 is SQVTM, CDR2 ANQGSEA, per germline. The CDR3 sequence is 12 residues long. The CDR3 coding sequence is TGCAGCGCTGATACTAGCGGTAGCATTAAGTACTTC. This encodes CSADTSGSIKYF.

J is TRBJ2-5 and V is TRBV11-2; D is perhaps TRBD1 (5 bases). Trimming took off 0 bases at V and 4 bases at J, with 18 bases between the two ends. This CDR3 is built from 17 residues. Germline CDR1 and CDR2: SGHAT and FQNNGV. The CDR3 region has the DNA TGTGCCAGCAGCTTAGATGGATTCCGGGCAGGGTCAGAGACCCAGTACTTC. Protein product: CASSLDGFRAGSETQYF.

This clonotype was detected many times. V and J are TRBV2 and TRBJ2-7; TRBD2 matches 9 bases. V trimming: 3 bases; J trimming: 3 bases; junction bases outside the gene matches: 9. The CDR3 contains 16 residues. The germline V gene encodes CDR1 SNHLY and CDR2 FYNNEI. For the CDR3, the DNA is TGTGCCAGCAGTGACCTTCTAGCGGGGACCAACTACGAGCAGTACTTC. It codes for CASSDLLAGTNYEQYF.

Ten or more counts support this clonotype. This sequence joins TRBV7-9 and TRBJ1-1; TRBD1 might be the D (6 bases). The germline gives CDR1 SEHNR, CDR2 FQNEAQ (reference sequence). V lost 10 bases to trimming and J lost 4 bases, with 13 bases between them. This CDR3 region has 12 residues. CDR3 sequence: CATEGVRTEAFF. In DNA form, the CDR3 reads TGTGCCACGGAGGGGGTACGCACTGAAGCTTTCTTT.

V usage is TRBV6-2 or TRBV6-3 and J usage is TRBJ2-5; D unresolved. V lost 6 bases, J lost 5 bases, and 13 bases lay in between. The CDR3 runs to 13 residues. Germline V gene lookup returns CDR1 MNHEY and CDR2 SVGEGT. In DNA, the CDR3 is TGTGCCAGCAGGACCCATTTAAACGAGACCCAGTACTTC. This translates into CASRTHLNETQYF.

This clonotype was seen at least ten times. J is TRBJ2-5 and V is TRBV7-9; no reliable D call. The CDR3 runs 14 residues. Germline lookup yields CDR1 SEHNR and CDR2 FQNEAQ (reference sequence). Trimming removed 1 base from V and 6 bases from J, with 12 bases in between. CDR3 in amino acids: CASSLGSSRKTQYF. CDR3 DNA sequence: TGTGCCAGCAGCTTAGGATCCAGTCGGAAGACCCAGTACTTC.

The chain joins TRBV29-1 to TRBJ1-2, with a weak D call TRBD1 (6 bases). Deletions cut 6 bases from V and 6 bases from J, with 20 bases between. Per germline, CDR1 SQVTM and CDR2 ANQGSEA. This CDR3 has 14 residues. The DNA of the CDR3 is TGCAGCGTCGCGGGGGGCAGAGTTTATGATGGCTACACCTTC. Protein product: CSVAGGRVYDGYTF.

The J gene is TRBJ1-2, the V gene TRBV6-1; D unclear. This CDR3 has 14 amino acids. V shed 9 bases and J shed 1 base, with 15 bases lying between them. CDR1 is MNHNS, CDR2 SASEGT, per germline. CDR3 sequence (DNA): TGTGCCAGTGAACACGGATTTATTAACTATGGCTACACCTTC. It specifies CASEHGFINYGYTF.

This clonotype has at least ten counts. V gene TRBV10-3 combines with J gene TRBJ2-5; a weak D match, TRBD2 (5 bases). Germline values: CDR1 ENHRY, CDR2 SYGVKD. The ends were cut back, 10 bases at V and 0 bases at J, with 12 bases in the middle. The CDR3 is 13 residues long. The CDR3 loop is CATRWRDQETQYF. The CDR3 DNA reads as TGTGCCACCCGTTGGCGGGACCAAGAGACCCAGTACTTC.

In its sample, this clonotype was seen many times. The chain uses TRBV7-3 and TRBJ2-7; tentatively, D is TRBD1 (6 bases). From germline, CDR1 is SGHTA and CDR2 FQGTGA. The length of the CDR3 is 15 residues. The V and J ends lost 4 bases and 4 bases respectively, with 17 bases between them. CDR3 bases: TGTGCCAGCAGCTCGGCGGCGGGCAGGGGTTACGAGCAGTACTTC. Translating it yields CASSSAAGRGYEQYF.

There are many counts of this clonotype. An end of the junction differs from the germline gene, which may be a read error. The chain joins TRBV20-1 to TRBJ2-7, with D perhaps being TRBD1 or TRBD2 (5 bases each). The CDR3 is 14 amino acids. Germline CDR1 is DFQATT and CDR2 is SNEGSKA (reference sequence). As DNA, the CDR3 is TGCAGTACTAGTGGGGCCCTTACGGCCTACGAGCAGTACTTC. Translated: CSTSGALTAYEQYF.

This clonotype was seen at least ten times. The rearrangement links TRBV20-1 to TRBJ1-1, with unresolved D. The germline V gene encodes CDR1 DFQATT and CDR2 SNEGSKA (reference sequence). The V end lost 1 base, the J end lost 0 bases, and 0 bases lay between the germline ends. This CDR3 contains 11 residues. This chain's CDR3 is CSARVNTEAFF. CDR3 nucleotides: TGCAGTGCTAGAGTGAACACTGAAGCTTTCTTT.

This clonotype showed up just a few times. V is TRBV6-1 and J is TRBJ1-1; tentative D call: TRBD1 (5 bases). V shed 6 bases and J shed 3 bases, with 14 bases lying between them. This CDR3 is 14 amino acids long. The germline V gene encodes CDR1 MNHNS and CDR2 SASEGT. The DNA of the CDR3 is TGTGCCAGCAGGGGGGATGGATCTCACACTGAAGCTTTCTTT. Its protein is CASRGDGSHTEAFF.

This clonotype was observed a few times. The chain uses TRBV27 and TRBJ1-1; D uncertain. There are 18 residues in the CDR3. Trimming removed 4 bases at V and 1 base at J, with 22 bases between. CDR1 and CDR2 (germline): MNHEY, SMNVEV (reference sequence). CDR3 nucleotides: TGTGCCAGCAGTTCCGGGATCGGCCTGACCAAGCCGAACACTGAAGCTTTCTTT. Translated, it gives CASSSGIGLTKPNTEAFF.

This clonotype was observed many times. The rearrangement uses TRBV7-8 and TRBJ2-6; D not resolved. Germline V gives CDR1 SGHVS, CDR2 FQNEAQ. V dropped 6 bases and J dropped 0 bases, with 12 bases sitting between them. This CDR3 is built from 16 residues. The CDR3 DNA reads TGTGCCAGCAGGACTGCTAGGGACTCTGGGGCCAACGTCCTGACTTTC. As protein: CASRTARDSGANVLTF.

This sequence joins TRBV18 and TRBJ2-7; 10 bases agree with TRBD2. V was clipped by 3 bases and J by 5 bases; unmatched bases: 7. The CDR3 extends over 15 amino acids. Germline V gene lookup returns CDR1 KGHSH and CDR2 LQKENI. CDR3 coding DNA: TGTGCCAGCTCACCTAGCGGGAGGTGGGTCCACGAGCAGTACTTC. This gives the protein CASSPSGRWVHEQYF. The complete variable domain, with remaining parts taken from reference TRBV18 and TRBJ2-7, reads NAGVMQNPRHLVRRRGQEARLRCSPMKGHSHVYWYRQLPEEGLKFMVYLQKENIIDESGMPKERFSAEFPKEGPSILRIQQVVRGDSAAYFCASSPSGRWVHEQYFGPGTRLTVT.

This clonotype was counted ten times or more. J is TRBJ2-7 and V is TRBV20-1; D is possibly TRBD1 or TRBD2 (5 bases each). The V gene's germline CDR1 is DFQATT and CDR2 SNEGSKA (reference sequence). The CDR3 contains 13 residues. V was shortened by 3 bases and J by 5 bases, with 14 bases between the two germline ends. In DNA, the CDR3 is TGCAGTGCTAGGCTGACGGGGCGCGACGAGCAGTACTTC. Protein product: CSARLTGRDEQYF.

The chain uses TRBV5-1 and TRBJ1-1; 9 nucleotides match TRBD1. CDR1 and CDR2 from the germline V gene are SGHRS and YFSETQ. J gave up 2 bases and V 2 bases, and 7 bases lay outside the gene matches. CDR3 size: 16 residues. The CDR3 DNA is TGCGCCAGCAGCTTATCCGGGACAGGGCGAAACACTGAAGCTTTCTTT. Its translation: CASSLSGTGRNTEAFF.

This clonotype was detected a few times. The V gene is TRBV29-1, the J gene TRBJ1-1; 10 bases map to TRBD1. The germline V gene encodes CDR1 SQVTM and CDR2 ANQGSEA. This CDR3 region has 14 residues. The V segment lost 7 bases and the J segment 3 bases; nucleotides outside the gene matches: 8. The CDR3 is CSARDRGDHTEAFF. DNA of the CDR3: TGCAGCGCCCGGGACAGGGGAGATCACACTGAAGCTTTCTTT.

V gene TRBV5-4 combines with J gene TRBJ1-1; TRBD1 is a possible D gene (6 bases). V lost 2 bases and J lost 0, with 11 bases in between. CDR3 length: 15 amino acids. The V gene's germline CDR1 is SGHNT and CDR2 YYREEE (reference sequence). CDR3 coding DNA: TGTGCCAGCAGCTTAGGGGGTTTTGTGAACACTGAAGCTTTCTTT. It encodes CASSLGGFVNTEAFF.

This clonotype was observed at least ten times. The chain combines TRBV6-5 with TRBJ1-1; 7 positions agree with TRBD1. The CDR3 covers 14 residues. V lost 6 bases and J lost 1; bases outside the gene matches: 5. Germline loops: CDR1 MNHEY, CDR2 SVGAGI. The CDR3 sequence: CASSIRQGNTEAFF. The CDR3 region has the DNA TGTGCCAGCAGCATTCGACAGGGGAACACTGAAGCTTTCTTT.

This clonotype was observed at least ten times. J is TRBJ1-6 and V is TRBV28, with D unclear. The CDR3 runs to 15 residues. Germline CDR1 and CDR2: MDHEN and SYDVKM. The V gene lost 3 bases and the J gene lost 5 bases, with 11 bases spanning the gap. This CDR3 reads CASSFVSGNNSPLHF. CDR3 nucleotides: TGTGCCAGCAGTTTCGTGTCAGGAAATAATTCACCCCTCCACTTT.

The chain carries TRBV12-3 or TRBV12-4 and TRBJ1-1, with D possibly being TRBD1 (5 bases). The CDR3 sequence is 14 residues long. V shed 5 bases and J shed 8 bases, with 18 bases lying between them. CDR3 protein: CASSTLTGTTEAFF. CDR3 DNA sequence: TGTGCCAGCAGTACCCTAACAGGTACCACCGAAGCTTTCTTT.

This clonotype has at least ten counts. The chain links TRBV20-1 to TRBJ2-2; no definite D call. V dropped 2 bases and J dropped 1 base, with 14 bases sitting between them. Germline V gives CDR1 DFQATT, CDR2 SNEGSKA (reference sequence). This CDR3 region has 16 residues. The CDR3: CSARPLARLNTGELFF. DNA for the CDR3: TGCAGTGCTAGACCTCTGGCTCGTCTGAACACCGGGGAGCTGTTTTTT.

The CDR3 region is CATSDIYDEQYF. The CDR3 DNA reads TGTGCCACCAGTGACATCTATGACGAGCAGTACTTC. The chain combines TRBV24-1 with TRBJ2-7; D unclear. The CDR3 sequence is 12 residues long. Germline loops: CDR1 KGHDR, CDR2 SFDVKD. V was trimmed by 4 bases and J by 5 bases, leaving 8 bases between them.

In its sample, this clonotype was seen many times. This chain connects TRBV5-1 to TRBJ2-7; possibly TRBD1 for D (7 bases). The germline V gene has CDR1 SGHRS and CDR2 YFSETQ. CDR3 length: 15 residues. The ends were cut back, 0 bases at V and 6 bases at J, with 16 bases in the middle. CDR3 sequence reads: CASSLVSRQGGEQYF. In DNA, the CDR3 is TGCGCCAGCAGCTTGGTATCGCGACAGGGAGGCGAGCAGTACTTC.

The rearrangement uses TRBV12-3 or TRBV12-4 and TRBJ1-1; 7 bases are a match to TRBD1. The CDR3 extends over 11 amino acids. V trimming: 6 bases; J trimming: 10 bases; junction bases outside the gene matches: 5. The CDR3 region has the DNA TGTGCCAGCAGCCCTAGGGGGCGAGCTTTCTTT. Encoded protein: CASSPRGRAFF.

The sample holds a few counts of this clonotype. The chain links TRBV4-2 to TRBJ2-7, with D perhaps TRBD2 (5 bases). With 3 bases removed from V and 6 bases from J, the gap between germline ends came to 15 bases. This CDR3 comprises 14 residues. Germline assignment: CDR1 LGHNA and CDR2 YNFKEQ. The CDR3 reads CASSHDVTRGEQYF. The CDR3 DNA reads TGTGCCAGCAGCCATGACGTCACTAGAGGCGAGCAGTACTTC.